The 30 T cell receptor beta chains below were found in one sample sequenced in a study of blood T cell repertoires in COVID-19. Produced via immunoSEQ multiplex PCR; TCRdb's table is partial and in-frame only. The sample shows 100,000 to 120,000 clones, roughly 85% of them seen only once. Input material: peripheral blood. Receptors originate from a human donor in a cohort sampled during active COVID-19.

The V gene is TRBV14, the J gene TRBJ1-3; D may be TRBD1 (5 bases). Germline V gives CDR1 SGHDN, CDR2 FVKESK. The CDR3 covers 13 residues. V gave up 0 bases and J gave up 8 bases, with 8 bases separating them. In DNA form, the CDR3 reads TGTGCCAGCAGCCAAGATTGGGGCCACACCATATATTTT. It translates to CASSQDWGHTIYF.

The chain employs TRBV19 and TRBJ1-2, with D possibly matching TRBD1 (6 bases). There are 17 residues in the CDR3. Germline CDR1 reads LNHDA; CDR2 reads SQIVND (reference sequence). V was clipped by 4 bases and J by 1 base, with 19 bases between them. The CDR3 is CASSRWPGQPVNYGYTF. The DNA for the CDR3 is TGTGCCAGTAGTAGATGGCCGGGACAACCGGTTAACTATGGCTACACCTTC.

V and J are TRBV7-9 and TRBJ1-4, with D perhaps TRBD1 (6 bases). The CDR3 is made up of 16 amino acids. Trimming pared 5 bases from V and 5 bases from J, leaving 18 bases between. CDR1 is SEHNR, CDR2 FQNEAQ, per germline (reference sequence). For the CDR3, the DNA is TGTGCCAGCAGCCCAGGCCAGTCAGGGGCCAATGAAAAACTGTTTTTT. Residues: CASSPGQSGANEKLFF.

The chain has TRBV2 and TRBJ1-6; maybe TRBD1 (5 bases). The CDR3 is 15 amino acids. CDR1 is SNHLY and CDR2 is FYNNEI in the germline V gene. Trimming stripped 2 bases from V and 7 bases from J, with 12 bases between. CDR3 DNA: TGTGCCAGCAGTGAACTCAGGGTCCCGAATTCACCCCTCCACTTT. Its protein is CASSELRVPNSPLHF.

This chain links TRBV11-2 with TRBJ1-3; the match to TRBD1 covers 8 bases. The CDR3 contains 16 residues. V lost 4 bases, J lost 1 base, and 6 bases stayed unmatched. Germline CDR1 reads SGHAT; CDR2 reads FQNNGV. CDR3 loop: CASSSDRTGSGNTIYF. CDR3 bases: TGTGCCAGCAGCTCTGATAGGACAGGGTCTGGAAACACCATATATTTT.

V and J are TRBV7-3 and TRBJ2-1; 11 bases match TRBD1. Germline V gene data show CDR1 as SGHTA and CDR2 as FQGTGA. The CDR3 spans 15 residues. V dropped 5 bases and J dropped 5; count of bases not matched to a gene: 5. CDR3 DNA: TGTGCCAGCAGCCGCTGGGACAGGGGGAACAATGAGCAGTTCTTC. As protein: CASSRWDRGNNEQFF.

The rearrangement joins TRBV7-3 to TRBJ2-1, with 8 positions matching TRBD2. Germline V gene lookup returns CDR1 SGHTA and CDR2 FQGTGA. Trimming removed 5 bases from V and 5 bases from J; junction bases left unmatched: 11. The length of the CDR3 is 16 residues. In DNA form, the CDR3 reads TGTGCCAGCAGCCGTGGGGGACTAGGCCCCAACAATGAGCAGTTCTTC. It is translated as CASSRGGLGPNNEQFF.

The chain couples TRBV7-9 to TRBJ1-5; 8 positions agree with TRBD1. Germline values: CDR1 SEHNR, CDR2 FQNEAQ (reference sequence). Unmatched junction bases numbered 5, after V lost 1 base and J lost 3 bases. The CDR3 is 16 residues long. For the CDR3, the DNA is TGTGCCAGCAGCTTAGGGGGCAGGGGGCTCAATCAGCCCCAGCATTTT. Translated, it gives CASSLGGRGLNQPQHF.

The chain uses TRBV3-1 (or the pseudogene TRBV3-2) and TRBJ2-2; D perhaps matches TRBD2 (7 bases). V was trimmed by 1 base and J by 4 bases, leaving 10 bases between them. Per the germline V gene, CDR1 is LGHDT and CDR2 is YNNKEL (reference sequence). The CDR3 runs 15 residues. CDR3 protein: CASSQGGGGTGELFF. The DNA for the CDR3 is TGTGCCAGCAGCCAAGGGGGGGGCGGCACCGGGGAGCTGTTTTTT.

The chain joins TRBV27 to TRBJ2-7; perhaps TRBD1 as D (6 bases). Germline V lookup: CDR1 MNHEY, CDR2 SMNVEV (reference sequence). The CDR3 extends over 13 amino acids. V was clipped by 5 bases and J by 7 bases, with 15 bases between them. The CDR3 bases are TGTGCCAGCAGTGTACATAAGGGGGAGGAGCAGTACTTC. It yields the protein CASSVHKGEEQYF.

The V call is TRBV2, the J call TRBJ1-1, with D hard to call. The CDR3 covers 13 residues. Per germline, CDR1 SNHLY and CDR2 FYNNEI. V lost 3 bases and J 7 bases, leaving 12 bases between the germline ends. CDR3 sequence reads: CASSEAGVGEAFF. In nucleotides, the CDR3 is TGTGCCAGCAGTGAGGCCGGGGTAGGTGAAGCTTTCTTT.

The genes are TRBV5-1 and TRBJ1-3; 7 bases map to TRBD1. The CDR3 consists of 16 residues. V lost 7 bases and J lost 3; bases outside the gene matches: 13. Germline V lookup: CDR1 SGHRS, CDR2 YFSETQ. The CDR3, as DNA: TGCGCCAGCCAAACAGGGGCTGCTTCTGTTGGAAACACCATATATTTT. This codes for CASQTGAASVGNTIYF.

This chain links TRBV4-1 with TRBJ2-3; maybe TRBD2 (6 bases). Trimming cost V 2 bases and J 8 bases, with 29 bases left between them. The CDR3 runs to 19 residues. CDR1 is MGHRA, CDR2 YSYEKL, per germline. The CDR3 protein is CASSQRTILEGTSSGTQYF. The CDR3 DNA sequence: TGCGCCAGCAGCCAACGGACCATTTTGGAGGGTACAAGCTCAGGTACGCAGTATTTT.

The chain uses TRBV6-2 or TRBV6-3 and TRBJ2-7, with 8 bases fitting TRBD1. J lost 2 bases, V lost 0 bases, and 0 bases had no gene match. CDR1 and CDR2 from the germline V gene are MNHEY and SVGEGT. CDR3 length: 14 amino acids. CDR3 in DNA: TGTGCCAGCAGTTACTCGACAGGGGCCTACGAGCAGTACTTC. This gives the protein CASSYSTGAYEQYF.

This sequence joins TRBV6-1 and TRBJ2-2; 7 bases map to TRBD2. Trimming removed 3 bases from V and 5 bases from J; junction bases left unmatched: 9. Germline V gene sequence: CDR1 MNHNS, CDR2 SASEGT. The CDR3 extends over 16 amino acids. CDR3 DNA: TGTGCCAGCAGTGAGTCTGGCGGGAGTTTGACCGGGGAGCTGTTTTTT. The encoded protein is CASSESGGSLTGELFF.

The rearrangement joins TRBV7-9 to TRBJ1-6, with TRBD1 as a possible D gene (5 bases). The ends were cut back, 1 base at V and 7 bases at J, with 17 bases in the middle. In germline, CDR1 is SEHNR, CDR2 FQNEAQ (reference sequence). The CDR3 totals 17 residues. The CDR3 loop is CASSLVQGPRANSPLHF. In DNA, the CDR3 is TGTGCCAGCAGCTTAGTCCAGGGCCCCCGCGCGAATTCACCCCTCCACTTT.

This chain uses TRBV27 with TRBJ2-2; 9 bases agree with TRBD2. CDR3 length: 15 amino acids. From germline, CDR1 is MNHEY and CDR2 SMNVEV (reference sequence). V lost 10 bases and J lost 4; bases outside the gene matches: 10. CDR3 in amino acids: CATTIAGVPTGELFF. The CDR3, as DNA: TGTGCCACCACCATAGCGGGAGTCCCCACCGGGGAGCTGTTTTTT.

The rearrangement joins TRBV9 to TRBJ2-5; D is possibly TRBD1 (5 bases). This CDR3 is 15 amino acids long. CDR1 SGDLS and CDR2 YYNGEE come from the germline V gene. V lost 0 bases and J 5 bases, leaving 14 bases between the germline ends. CDR3 bases: TGTGCCAGCAGCGTAGGGAATACAGGTGGGGAGACCCAGTACTTC. This translates into CASSVGNTGGETQYF.

The chain has TRBV3-1 (or the pseudogene TRBV3-2) and TRBJ2-5, with 8 bases aligning to TRBD1. Losses at the gene ends were 4 bases for V and 5 bases for J; bases not matched to a gene: 3. CDR1 and CDR2 (germline): LGHDT, YNNKEL (reference sequence). The CDR3 contains 13 residues. CDR3 region: CASSRDRFETQYF. The CDR3 region has the DNA TGTGCCAGCAGCCGGGACAGGTTCGAGACCCAGTACTTC.

This rearrangement joins TRBV6-5 to TRBJ2-7; TRBD1 is a possible D gene (6 bases). Germline CDR1 MNHEY, CDR2 SVGAGI. CDR3 length: 14 amino acids. Trimming removed 4 bases from V and 4 bases from J, with 14 bases in between. The CDR3 spells CASSLQGSEYEQYF. CDR3 coding DNA: TGTGCCAGCAGTTTACAGGGAAGCGAATACGAGCAGTACTTC.

The chain joins TRBV6-1 to TRBJ1-2; possibly TRBD1 for D (6 bases). Trimming cost V 5 bases and J 7 bases, with 17 bases left between them. The CDR3 extends over 14 amino acids. Germline CDR1 and CDR2: MNHNS and SASEGT. The CDR3 spells CASSSQGGIGGYTF. The CDR3 bases are TGTGCCAGCAGTTCACAGGGCGGTATTGGTGGCTACACCTTC.

This sequence joins TRBV5-1 and TRBJ2-5, with TRBD1 as a possible D gene (5 bases). CDR3 length: 15 amino acids. Trimming took 2 bases from V and 0 from J, leaving 11 bases between them. Per germline, CDR1 SGHRS and CDR2 YFSETQ. The CDR3 DNA sequence: TGCGCCAGCAGCTTAGAGACAGCCAACCAAGAGACCCAGTACTTC. This gives the protein CASSLETANQETQYF.

The chain joins TRBV4-3 to TRBJ2-5; 8 positions match TRBD1. V gave up 4 bases and J gave up 5 bases; unmatched junction bases: 18. The CDR3 loop spans 18 amino acids. Germline V CDR1 and CDR2: LGHNA, YSLEER. The DNA of the CDR3 is TGCGCCAGCAGCCCGTGGGGTCCCGGGACAGGAATGCGGGAGACCCAGTACTTC. It is translated as CASSPWGPGTGMRETQYF.

V is TRBV6-5 and J is TRBJ2-7; tentatively, D is TRBD1 (6 bases). From germline, CDR1 is MNHEY and CDR2 SVGAGI. The CDR3 is 15 residues long. V gave up 2 bases and J gave up 5 bases, with 16 bases separating them. CDR3 loop: CASSYGGRGGDEQYF. In DNA form, the CDR3 reads TGTGCCAGCAGTTACGGGGGCAGAGGAGGAGACGAGCAGTACTTC.

This chain uses TRBV27 with TRBJ2-1; 8 nucleotides match TRBD2. Germline values: CDR1 MNHEY, CDR2 SMNVEV (reference sequence). V was clipped by 6 bases and J by 7 bases; unmatched bases: 5. The CDR3 has 13 amino acids. The CDR3, as DNA: TGTGCCAGCAGGCCAACTAGCGGTAATGAGCAGTTCTTC. It encodes CASRPTSGNEQFF.

V and J are TRBV5-5 and TRBJ1-4; no clear D. This CDR3 spans 15 amino acids. Deletions cut 4 bases from V and 8 bases from J, with 18 bases between. Germline-derived CDR1 and CDR2 are SGHKS and YYEKEE (reference sequence). CDR3 sequence reads: CASSPGLGVEEKLFF. The CDR3 bases are TGTGCCAGCAGCCCGGGATTAGGAGTTGAGGAAAAACTGTTTTTT.

The chain employs TRBV6-5 and TRBJ2-3, with TRBD2 matching 11 bases. From germline, CDR1 is MNHEY and CDR2 SVGAGI. The CDR3 length is 15 residues. V shed 6 bases and J 1 base; nucleotides not matched to a gene: 3. Here the CDR3 DNA reads TGTGCCAGCAGAAATAGCGGGAGGGGCACAGATACGCAGTATTTT. The encoded protein is CASRNSGRGTDTQYF.

The rearrangement links TRBV5-4 to TRBJ2-3; TRBD2 is a possible D gene (5 bases). Germline assignment: CDR1 SGHNT and CDR2 YYREEE (reference sequence). This CDR3 has 14 amino acids. The V end was cut by 0 bases, the J end by 5 bases, with 10 bases between. The CDR3 sequence is CASSLVGVIDTQYF. CDR3 bases: TGTGCCAGCAGCTTGGTGGGAGTCATAGATACGCAGTATTTT.

The CDR3 nucleotides are TGTGCCAGCAGTGAGGAGGGTCTAGCCAAAAACATTCAGTACTTC. Protein sequence: CASSEEGLAKNIQYF. The chain is built from TRBV2 and TRBJ2-4, with D possibly being TRBD2 (6 bases). This CDR3 has 15 residues. The V and J ends lost 3 bases and 0 bases respectively, with 9 bases between them. Germline CDR1 SNHLY, CDR2 FYNNEI.

The chain carries TRBV19 and TRBJ2-7; tentative D call: TRBD1 (6 bases). The V gene's germline CDR1 is LNHDA and CDR2 SQIVND (reference sequence). V shed 3 bases and J shed 0 bases, with 12 bases lying between them. This CDR3 region has 15 residues. This CDR3 is CASSIGQGSSYEQYF. Here the CDR3 DNA reads TGTGCCAGTAGTATCGGTCAGGGGAGCTCCTACGAGCAGTACTTC.